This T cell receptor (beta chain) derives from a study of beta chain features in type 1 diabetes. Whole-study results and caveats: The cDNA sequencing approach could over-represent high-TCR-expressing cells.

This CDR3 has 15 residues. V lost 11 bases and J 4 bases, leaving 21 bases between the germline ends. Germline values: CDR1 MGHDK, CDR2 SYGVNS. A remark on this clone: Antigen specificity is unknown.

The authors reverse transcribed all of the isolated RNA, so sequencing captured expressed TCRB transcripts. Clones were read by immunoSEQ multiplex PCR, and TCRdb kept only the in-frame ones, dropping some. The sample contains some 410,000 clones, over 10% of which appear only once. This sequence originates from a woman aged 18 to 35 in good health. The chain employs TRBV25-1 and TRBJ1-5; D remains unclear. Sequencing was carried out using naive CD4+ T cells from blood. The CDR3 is CAPDGDRRANQPQHF. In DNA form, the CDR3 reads TGTGCCCCCGATGGGGATCGGAGAGCTAATCAGCCCCAGCATTTT.